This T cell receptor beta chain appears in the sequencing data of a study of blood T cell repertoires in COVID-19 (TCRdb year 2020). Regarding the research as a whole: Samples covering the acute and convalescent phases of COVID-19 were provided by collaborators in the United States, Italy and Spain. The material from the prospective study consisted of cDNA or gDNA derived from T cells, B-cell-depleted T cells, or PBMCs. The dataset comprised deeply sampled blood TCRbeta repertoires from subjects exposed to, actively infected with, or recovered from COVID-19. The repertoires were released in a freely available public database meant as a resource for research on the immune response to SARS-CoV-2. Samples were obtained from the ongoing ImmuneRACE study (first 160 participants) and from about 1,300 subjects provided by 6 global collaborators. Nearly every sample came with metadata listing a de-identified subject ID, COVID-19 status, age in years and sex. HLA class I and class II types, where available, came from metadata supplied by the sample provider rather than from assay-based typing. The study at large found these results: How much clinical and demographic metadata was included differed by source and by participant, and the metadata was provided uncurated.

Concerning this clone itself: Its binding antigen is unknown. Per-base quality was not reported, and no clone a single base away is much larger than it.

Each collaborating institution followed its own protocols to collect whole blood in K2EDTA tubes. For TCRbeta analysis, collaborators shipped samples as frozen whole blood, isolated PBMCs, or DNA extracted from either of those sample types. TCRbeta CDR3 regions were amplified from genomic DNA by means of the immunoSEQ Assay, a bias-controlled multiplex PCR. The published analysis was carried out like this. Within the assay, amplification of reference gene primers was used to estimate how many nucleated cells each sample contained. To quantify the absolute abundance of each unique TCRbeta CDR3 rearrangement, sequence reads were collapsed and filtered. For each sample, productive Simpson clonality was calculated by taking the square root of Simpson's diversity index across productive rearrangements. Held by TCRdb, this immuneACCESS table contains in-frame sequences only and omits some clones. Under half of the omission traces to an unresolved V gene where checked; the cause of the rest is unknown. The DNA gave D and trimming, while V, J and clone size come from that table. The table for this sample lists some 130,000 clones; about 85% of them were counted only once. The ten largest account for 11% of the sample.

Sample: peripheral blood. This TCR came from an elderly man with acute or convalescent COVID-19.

The DNA is TGCGCCAGCAGTCCGGAGGCCAGCTTGGGTCAGCCCCAGCATTTT. Translated, this is CASSPEASLGQPQHF. This sequence uses TRBV5-1 and TRBJ1-5, with the D segment identity uncertain. The germline V gene supplies CDR1 SGHRS and CDR2 YFSETQ. Measured from the cysteine to the phenylalanine, the CDR3 is 15 residues long. Just the 45-base CDR3 DNA is kept, in frame starting at base 1. V sheds 5 bases and J sheds 6 bases, leaving 18 bases between their ends.